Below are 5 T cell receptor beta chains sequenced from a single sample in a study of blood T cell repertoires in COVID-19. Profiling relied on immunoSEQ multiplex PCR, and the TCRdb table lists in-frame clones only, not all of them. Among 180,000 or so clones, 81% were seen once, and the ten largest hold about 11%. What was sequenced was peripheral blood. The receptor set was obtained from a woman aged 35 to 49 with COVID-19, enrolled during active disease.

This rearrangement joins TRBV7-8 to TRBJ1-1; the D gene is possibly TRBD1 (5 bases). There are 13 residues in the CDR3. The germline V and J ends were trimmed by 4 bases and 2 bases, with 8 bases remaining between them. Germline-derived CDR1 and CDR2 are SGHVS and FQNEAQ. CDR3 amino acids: CASSSQGNTEAFF. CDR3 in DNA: TGTGCCAGCAGCTCGCAGGGTAACACTGAAGCTTTCTTT.

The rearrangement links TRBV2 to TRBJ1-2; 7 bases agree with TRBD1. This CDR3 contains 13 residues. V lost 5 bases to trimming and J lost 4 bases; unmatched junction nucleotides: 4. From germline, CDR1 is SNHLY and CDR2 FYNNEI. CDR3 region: CASSRDSIYGYTF. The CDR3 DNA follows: TGTGCCAGCAGTCGGGACAGTATCTATGGCTACACCTTC.

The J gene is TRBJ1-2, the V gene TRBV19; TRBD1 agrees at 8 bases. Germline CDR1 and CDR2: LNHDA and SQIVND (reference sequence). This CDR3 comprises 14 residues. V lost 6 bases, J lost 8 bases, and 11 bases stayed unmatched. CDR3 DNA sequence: TGTGCCAGTAGCGGGACAGGCTCTGTGAGGGGCTACACCTTC. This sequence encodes CASSGTGSVRGYTF. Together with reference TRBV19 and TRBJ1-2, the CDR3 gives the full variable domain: DGGITQSPKYLFRKEGQNVTLSCEQNLNHDAMYWYRQDPGQGLRLIYYSQIVNDFQKGDIAEGYSVSREKKESFPLTVTSAQKNPTAFYLCASSGTGSVRGYTFGSGTRLTVV.

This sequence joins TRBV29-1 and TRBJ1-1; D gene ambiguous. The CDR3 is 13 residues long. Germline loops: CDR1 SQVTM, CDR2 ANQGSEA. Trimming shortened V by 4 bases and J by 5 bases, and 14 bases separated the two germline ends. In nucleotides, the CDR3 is TGCAGCGTTGTTCGACTACCGGGGACTGAAGCTTTCTTT. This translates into CSVVRLPGTEAFF.

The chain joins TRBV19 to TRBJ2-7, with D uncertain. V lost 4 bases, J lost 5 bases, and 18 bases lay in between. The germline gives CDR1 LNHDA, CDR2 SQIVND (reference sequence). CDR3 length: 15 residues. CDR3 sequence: CASSTSRSSRHEQYF. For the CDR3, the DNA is TGTGCCAGTAGTACTTCTAGGTCGTCGCGCCACGAGCAGTACTTC.